These T cell receptor beta chains were read from a single sample in a study of radiation and T cells in renal cell carcinoma. Method: immunoSEQ multiplex PCR; TCRdb's copy keeps in-frame clones and lacks some. Of some 130,000 clones listed, around four fifths are singletons. The specimen comprised blood, sampled from a patient whose treatment included radiotherapy and nephrectomy. These receptors all come from a woman aged 55-70 years with renal cell carcinoma. Both conserved end residues are part of each CDR3. The order of the fields is J gene, D gene, clone size, V gene, CDR3 protein, CDR3 DNA. D genes are given only for firm matches. Some rows mark clone size as missing; the rest say once, few, many or name a class of expanded clone.

>TRBJ2-3|TRBD2|NA|TRBV7-3
CASSLGIGLAGGWGDTQYF
TGTGCCAGCAGCCTAGGGATTGGACTAGCGGGAGGCTGGGGAGATACGCAGTATTTT
>TRBJ1-2|NA|NA|TRBV2
CASSIGGGLANYGYTF
TGTGCCAGCAGCATAGGGGGGGGGCTAGCTAACTATGGCTACACCTTC
>TRBJ2-2|NA|NA|TRBV10-3
CAISGSIGTGELFF
TGTGCCATCAGTGGGTCCATCGGCACCGGGGAGCTGTTTTTT
>TRBJ2-7|NA|NA|TRBV5-1
CASSLAFSPYEQYF
TGCGCCAGCAGCTTGGCATTTAGCCCCTACGAGCAGTACTTC
>TRBJ1-4|NA|once|TRBV6-5
CASRKLQGNEKLFF
TGTGCCAGCCGCAAACTTCAGGGTAATGAAAAACTGTTTTTT
>TRBJ2-3|NA|NA|TRBV9
CASSVVAGFTDTQYF
TGTGCCAGCAGCGTAGTCGCGGGGTTTACAGATACGCAGTATTTT
>TRBJ2-2|TRBD1|NA|TRBV11-3
CASSLSGTGTPRGTGELFF
TGTGCCAGCAGCCTATCCGGGACAGGTACACCTCGAGGCACCGGGGAGCTGTTTTTT
>TRBJ2-3|TRBD2|NA|TRBV9
CASSLGLAGTSTDTQYF
TGTGCCAGCAGCTTAGGACTAGCGGGTACTAGCACAGATACGCAGTATTTT
>TRBJ2-5|NA|NA|TRBV29-1
CSVEPTGTKEAQYF
TGCAGCGTGGAGCCGACAGGCACCAAAGAGGCCCAGTACTTC
>TRBJ2-3|TRBD1|NA|TRBV6-5
CASSYSGQVGTDTQYF
TGTGCCAGCAGTTACTCGGGACAGGTGGGCACAGATACGCAGTATTTT
>TRBJ2-1|TRBD2|NA|TRBV10-3
CAISVVGRANEQFF
TGTGCCATCAGTGTTGTCGGGAGGGCCAATGAGCAGTTCTTC
>TRBJ2-5|TRBD1|NA|TRBV18
CASSPLLTGMETQYF
TGTGCCAGCTCACCACTCCTGACAGGGATGGAGACCCAGTACTTC
>TRBJ1-1|NA|few|TRBV2
CASSVGENTEAFF
TGTGCCAGCAGTGTAGGGGAGAACACTGAAGCTTTCTTT
>TRBJ1-3|NA|NA|TRBV5-1
CASSRASSGNTIYF
TGCGCCAGCAGCAGGGCGAGCTCTGGAAACACCATATATTTT
>TRBJ2-3|NA|few|TRBV9
CASSVGQEAFSPSDTQYF
TGTGCCAGCAGCGTAGGTCAGGAAGCGTTTTCACCTTCAGATACGCAGTATTTT
>TRBJ1-2|NA|NA|TRBV5-6
CASSSKTVNYGYTF
TGTGCCAGCAGCTCCAAGACAGTTAACTATGGCTACACCTTC
>TRBJ2-7|NA|NA|TRBV9
CASSITDGAYEQYF
TGTGCCAGCAGCATAACCGACGGGGCCTACGAGCAGTACTTC
>TRBJ1-1|NA|NA|TRBV18
CASSPPGTLDTEAFF
TGTGCCAGCTCACCACCGGGGACGCTGGACACTGAAGCTTTCTTT
>TRBJ1-5|TRBD1|NA|TRBV28
CASSPPGQGTMRDQPQHF
TGTGCCAGCAGCCCACCGGGACAGGGGACAATGAGGGATCAGCCCCAGCATTTT
>TRBJ2-7|NA|NA|TRBV9
CASSVEEGSWREQYF
TGTGCCAGCAGCGTAGAGGAAGGTAGTTGGCGCGAGCAGTACTTC
>TRBJ2-5|NA|once|TRBV7-2
CASSLVQGGETQYF
TGTGCCAGCAGCTTAGTTCAGGGGGGAGAGACCCAGTACTTC
>TRBJ1-1|NA|NA|TRBV19
CASSQAAGTEAFF
TGTGCCAGTAGTCAGGCGGCGGGCACTGAAGCTTTCTTT
>TRBJ2-5|NA|NA|TRBV29-1
CSVAGLTGTQETQYF
TGCAGCGTTGCCGGCCTCACAGGGACCCAAGAGACCCAGTACTTC
>TRBJ1-2|NA|few|TRBV10-3
CAIKVTPLDGYTF
TGTGCCATCAAGGTCACACCTCTCGATGGCTACACCTTC
>TRBJ2-3|NA|NA|TRBV2
CASSPELTQYF
TGTGCCAGCAGTCCGGAGCTTACGCAGTATTTT
>TRBJ1-3|NA|NA|TRBV7-9
CASSLDLGLPGNTIYF
TGTGCCAGCAGCTTAGACCTGGGACTCCCTGGAAACACCATATATTTT
>TRBJ1-2|TRBD1|NA|TRBV6-1
CASSVKGQGYTF
TGTGCCAGCAGTGTGAAGGGACAGGGTTACACCTTC
>TRBJ2-7|NA|NA|TRBV6-1
CASNLDRNYEQYF
TGTGCCAGCAATTTGGACCGTAACTACGAGCAGTACTTC
>TRBJ2-3|NA|NA|TRBV5-1
CASSDRRAMDTQYF
TGCGCCAGCAGCGATCGGCGGGCGATGGATACGCAGTATTTT
>TRBJ2-5|TRBD2|NA|TRBV6-5
CASSYSGGPGTQYF
TGTGCCAGCAGTTATAGCGGGGGGCCGGGGACCCAGTACTTC
>TRBJ1-1|NA|NA|TRBV2
CASRADTGVTFF
TGTGCCAGCAGGGCGGACACGGGTGTAACTTTCTTT
>TRBJ2-7|NA|NA|TRBV7-2
CASSLQGNGSSYEQYF
TGTGCCAGCAGCTTACAGGGTAACGGGAGCTCCTACGAGCAGTACTTC
>TRBJ1-1|NA|many|TRBV5-1
CASSLGTGTEAFF
TGCGCCAGCAGCCTGGGGACGGGAACTGAAGCTTTCTTT
>TRBJ1-1|TRBD1|NA|TRBV5-1
CASSSGTDMNTEAFF
TGCGCCAGCAGCTCTGGGACAGATATGAACACTGAAGCTTTCTTT
>TRBJ2-2|TRBD1|NA|TRBV29-1
CSFEGEQGFYTGELFF
TGCAGCTTTGAGGGGGAACAGGGGTTTTACACCGGGGAGCTGTTTTTT
>TRBJ1-3|NA|NA|TRBV4-1
CASSQDNSGNTIYF
TGCGCCAGCAGCCAAGATAATTCCGGAAACACCATATATTTT
>TRBJ2-2|TRBD2|NA|TRBV5-6
CASSPPRAGGNTGELFF
TGTGCCAGCAGCCCCCCCCGAGCGGGAGGAAACACCGGGGAGCTGTTTTTT
>TRBJ2-1|TRBD2|NA|TRBV6-6
CASSPGLADYNEQFF
TGTGCCAGCAGTCCGGGACTAGCGGACTACAATGAGCAGTTCTTC
>TRBJ1-1|NA|NA|TRBV6-6
CASSTPLGLNTEAFF
TGTGCCAGCAGTACCCCCCTGGGTTTGAACACTGAAGCTTTCTTT
>TRBJ2-5|NA|NA|TRBV25-1
CASSEPTAQYF
TGTGCCAGCAGTGAACCGACGGCCCAGTACTTC
>TRBJ2-7|NA|NA|TRBV29-1
CSAEGARSYEQYF
TGCAGCGCGGAAGGGGCCAGGTCCTACGAGCAGTACTTC
>TRBJ1-2|TRBD1|NA|TRBV28
CASSLTGGYGYTF
TGTGCCAGCAGTCTCACAGGGGGTTATGGCTACACCTTC
>TRBJ2-1|TRBD1|NA|TRBV9
CASSVGGTGDPPVSYNEQFF
TGTGCCAGCAGCGTAGGGGGGACAGGGGACCCTCCCGTCTCCTACAATGAGCAGTTCTTC
>TRBJ2-5|TRBD2|NA|TRBV27
CASSLGLAGGQETQYF
TGTGCCAGCAGTTTAGGACTAGCGGGGGGGCAGGAGACCCAGTACTTC
>TRBJ1-2|NA|NA|TRBV28
CATKDWGHGYTF
TGTGCCACCAAGGATTGGGGGCATGGCTACACCTTC
>TRBJ1-2|TRBD1|once|TRBV5-4
CASSSPGTGGKDYGYTF
TGTGCCAGCAGCTCGCCTGGGACAGGGGGCAAGGACTATGGCTACACCTTC
>TRBJ1-4|NA|NA|TRBV9
CASSVAAGDEKLFF
TGTGCCAGCAGCGTAGCGGCAGGGGATGAAAAACTGTTTTTT
>TRBJ1-1|NA|many|TRBV7-7
CASSLEQNTEAFF
TGTGCTAGCAGCTTAGAACAGAACACTGAAGCTTTCTTT
>TRBJ1-2|TRBD1|few|TRBV6-6
CASSLAGGRGYTF
TGTGCCAGCAGTCTGGCAGGGGGCAGGGGCTACACCTTC
>TRBJ1-1|NA|NA|TRBV5-6
CASSSTDRREAFF
TGTGCCAGCAGCTCCACAGACAGACGTGAAGCTTTCTTT
>TRBJ1-3|NA|NA|TRBV14
CASSQNTGSGNTIYF
TGTGCCAGCAGCCAAAACACAGGGTCTGGAAACACCATATATTTT
>TRBJ1-2|NA|NA|TRBV6-5
CASSYSDGYTF
TGTGCCAGCAGTTACTCGGATGGCTACACCTTC
>TRBJ2-1|TRBD2|NA|TRBV6-6
CATTSAFSSYNEQFF
TGTGCCACAACTAGCGCCTTCAGCTCCTACAATGAGCAGTTCTTC
>TRBJ1-3|TRBD1|NA|TRBV2
CASSPTGLSGNTIYF
TGTGCCAGCAGTCCGACAGGGCTCTCTGGAAACACCATATATTTT
>TRBJ1-5|NA|few|TRBV19
CASSIALLQPQHF
TGTGCCAGTAGTATCGCCCTCCTACAGCCCCAGCATTTT
>TRBJ1-2|NA|once|TRBV27
CASSFGVAFYGYTF
TGTGCCAGCAGTTTCGGGGTCGCGTTCTATGGCTACACCTTC
>TRBJ2-4|NA|NA|TRBV5-8
CASTGEAKNIQYF
TGTGCCAGCACGGGAGAGGCCAAAAACATTCAGTACTTC
>TRBJ1-3|NA|NA|TRBV10-3
CAIRDRGTTSGNTIYF
TGTGCCATCAGGGATCGAGGGACTACTTCTGGAAACACCATATATTTT
>TRBJ1-2|TRBD1|few|TRBV11-1
CASSLDRPADGYTF
TGTGCCAGCAGCCTGGACAGGCCGGCGGATGGCTACACCTTC
>TRBJ2-1|TRBD1|NA|TRBV6-5
CASTYRGSENEQFF
TGTGCCAGCACCTACAGGGGGTCAGAGAATGAGCAGTTCTTC